A selection of T cell receptor beta chains follows, all from one sample in a study of T-cell reconstitution after alpha-beta-depleted transplantation in children. TCRdb re-analysed the PCR reads in MiXCR, keeping a single row per CDR3 protein. The table records approximately 510,000 distinct CDR3 sequences, approximately 20% of them present only once. Material: PBMCs from the stem cell graft donor, obtained from the stem cell graft. These receptor sequences come from a human donor who donated a stem cell graft to a child with acute lymphoblastic leukemia. Both conserved end residues are part of each CDR3. Fields, in order: V gene, clone size, D gene, J gene, CDR3 DNA, CDR3 protein. The D gene is left open where the match is weak. Rows may omit the clone size; those that give it use once, few, many or a size class.

>TRBV5-1|many|-|TRBJ1-2
TGCGCCAGCAGCCTAGGGCAGGGCAACTATGGCTACACCTTC
CASSLGQGNYGYTF
>TRBV5-1|-|TRBD1|TRBJ1-1
TGCGCCAGCAGCGCGCCCGGGACAGGATACACTGAAGCTTTCTTT
CASSAPGTGYTEAFF
>TRBV12-3/TRBV12-4|few|-|TRBJ2-3
TGTGCCAGCAGACCCCCGGGGGACTCCGAGTATTTT
CASRPPGDSEYF
>TRBV5-1|few|-|TRBJ1-4
TGCGCCAGCAGCTTGACAGGGCATGCAACTAATGAAAAACTGTTTTTT
CASSLTGHATNEKLFF
>TRBV11-2|-|-|TRBJ2-1
TGTGCCAGCAGCTTAGGACGGGCAGGGGGGACCGGGACAATGGTGAATGAGCAGTTCTTC
CASSLGRAGGTGTMVNEQFF
>TRBV29-1|-|-|TRBJ1-3
TGCAGCGCCGACACTGGAAACACCATATATTTT
CSADTGNTIYF
>TRBV7-8|few|-|TRBJ2-1
TGTGCCAGCAGCTTAAAATTGGGCCGTGTTGATGAGCAGTTCTTC
CASSLKLGRVDEQFF
>TRBV5-1|-|TRBD1|TRBJ2-2
TGCGCCAGCAGCTGGACAGGGGGCGCAAACACCGGGGAGCTGTTTTTT
CASSWTGGANTGELFF
>TRBV2|-|-|TRBJ2-1
TGTGCCAGCCCCGCGGCGTACAATGAGCAGTTCTTC
CASPAAYNEQFF
>TRBV12-3/TRBV12-4|many|TRBD2|TRBJ2-7
TGTGCCAGCAGCCCCACTAGCGGGAGCTCCTACGAGCAGTACTTC
CASSPTSGSSYEQYF
>TRBV15|-|-|TRBJ2-3
TGTGCCACGCGTGGGGATACGCAGTATTTT
CATRGDTQYF
>TRBV18|few|-|TRBJ2-3
TGTGCCAGCTCACCACATGTGGGAGGCACAGATACGCAGTATTTT
CASSPHVGGTDTQYF
>TRBV5-1|-|-|TRBJ1-1
TGCGCCAGCAGCCTCGCGGGGCGCACCAGTGAAGCTTTCTTT
CASSLAGRTSEAFF
>TRBV2|-|TRBD1|TRBJ2-3
TGTGCCAGCAGGACAGGGGGCGCGTCAGATACGCAGTATTTT
CASRTGGASDTQYF
>TRBV29-1|-|-|TRBJ2-1
TGCAGCGTTGAGACAGCATACAATGAGCAGTTCTTC
CSVETAYNEQFF
>TRBV29-1|many|-|TRBJ2-7
TGCAGCGTCGGCGAGGGCTACGAGCAGTACTTC
CSVGEGYEQYF
>TRBV7-9|few|-|TRBJ2-2
TGTGCCAGCAGCCCAAGTGCAGGCCTGAAGGGCACCGGGGAGCTGTTTTTT
CASSPSAGLKGTGELFF
>TRBV12-3/TRBV12-4|few|-|TRBJ1-5
TGTGCCAGCCAGGAGGGCCTCAGGCCCCAGCATTTT
CASQEGLRPQHF
>TRBV20-1|-|TRBD2|TRBJ2-1
TGCAGAGCTAGAGATCCCTACCTAGTACTAGCGGGACCCTACAATGAGCAGTTCTTC
CRARDPYLVLAGPYNEQFF
>TRBV10-3|-|TRBD1|TRBJ1-1
TGTGCTACCCAGGGGCCGGGACAGGGGCTGGACACTGAAGCTTTCTTT
CATQGPGQGLDTEAFF
>TRBV5-1|-|-|TRBJ2-1
TGCGCCAGCAGGCGGGACAGCACGAATGAGCAGTTCTTC
CASRRDSTNEQFF
>TRBV9|few|TRBD1|TRBJ1-2
TGTGCCAGCAGCGTCAGACAGGGCTATGGCTACACCTTC
CASSVRQGYGYTF
>TRBV12-3/TRBV12-4|-|-|TRBJ1-1
TGTGCCAGCAGACTTAATTACCGGGACACTGAAGCTTTCTTT
CASRLNYRDTEAFF
>TRBV15|-|-|TRBJ2-5
TGTGCCACCAGCAGAGACTATTGGGGTAGTAGTCGGCGCCCCCAGGGCCAAGAGACCCAGTACTTC
CATSRDYWGSSRRPQGQETQYF
>TRBV5-1|-|TRBD2|TRBJ2-2
TGCGCCAGCAGCCTGGGACTACTGGGCACCGGGGAGCTGTTTTTT
CASSLGLLGTGELFF
>TRBV27|-|-|TRBJ1-2
TGTGCCAGCAGCTCGGGTGGGGGAACCTATGGCTACACCTTC
CASSSGGGTYGYTF
>TRBV27|few|-|TRBJ2-7
TGTGCCAGCAGCCGTCTCGGGTCTGCCTACGAGCAGTACTTC
CASSRLGSAYEQYF
>TRBV19|-|-|TRBJ1-1
TGTGCCAGTAGTATTTCCCGACAAGTGGGGGCTGAAGCTTTCTTT
CASSISRQVGAEAFF
>TRBV27|few|-|TRBJ1-1
TGTGCCAGCAGTTCCCCCCTCAGGGGCCGGACTGAAGCTTTCTTT
CASSSPLRGRTEAFF
>TRBV15|-|-|TRBJ1-5
TGTGCCACCAGCAGAGAATACAGAAGCAATCAGCCCCAGCATTTT
CATSREYRSNQPQHF
>TRBV6-4|-|-|TRBJ1-1
TGTGCCAGCCGTACCCGTGCCACTGAAGCTTTCTTT
CASRTRATEAFF
>TRBV5-1|few|-|TRBJ2-3
TGCGCCAGCAGCCCCCAGACAGCTAGCACAGATACGCAGTATTTT
CASSPQTASTDTQYF
>TRBV29-1|few|-|TRBJ1-1
TGCAGCGTAGAAATGGACACTATTGAAGCTTTCTTT
CSVEMDTIEAFF
>TRBV19|few|-|TRBJ2-1
TGTGCCAGTAGTCCCCGACTAGACTACAATGAGCAGTTCTTC
CASSPRLDYNEQFF
>TRBV5-1|-|-|TRBJ2-2
TGCGCCAGCAGCCCAGGCCCGTCCGGTAGCACCGGGGAGCTGTTTTTT
CASSPGPSGSTGELFF
>TRBV2|-|-|TRBJ1-6
TGTGCCAGCAGCTGGGCAAGGGCGGGTTCACCCCTCCACTTT
CASSWARAGSPLHF
>TRBV7-9|-|-|TRBJ1-1
TGTGCCAGCAGCTCGCCCGGCACAGGGAAGGATGAAGCTTTCTTT
CASSSPGTGKDEAFF
>TRBV5-4|few|TRBD1|TRBJ2-1
TGTGCCAGCAGCCATCGGGACAGGGGGAACTACAATGAGCAGTTCTTC
CASSHRDRGNYNEQFF
>TRBV12-3/TRBV12-4|few|-|TRBJ2-7
TGTGCCAGCAGTGATACTAACACCTACGAGCAGTACTTC
CASSDTNTYEQYF
>TRBV14|-|TRBD2|TRBJ2-1
TGTGCCAGCAGCCCCCTCTTCGGACTAGCGGGAGGGAGACGGATCTTC
CASSPLFGLAGGRRIF
>TRBV12-3/TRBV12-4|few|TRBD1|TRBJ2-1
TGTGCCAGCAGTTTTCTCCAGGGGGCGCGGAATGAGCAGTTCTTC
CASSFLQGARNEQFF
>TRBV12-3/TRBV12-4|-|-|TRBJ2-1
TGTGCCAGCAGTTTAGGGAGGGCCATCTACAATGAGCAGTTCTTC
CASSLGRAIYNEQFF